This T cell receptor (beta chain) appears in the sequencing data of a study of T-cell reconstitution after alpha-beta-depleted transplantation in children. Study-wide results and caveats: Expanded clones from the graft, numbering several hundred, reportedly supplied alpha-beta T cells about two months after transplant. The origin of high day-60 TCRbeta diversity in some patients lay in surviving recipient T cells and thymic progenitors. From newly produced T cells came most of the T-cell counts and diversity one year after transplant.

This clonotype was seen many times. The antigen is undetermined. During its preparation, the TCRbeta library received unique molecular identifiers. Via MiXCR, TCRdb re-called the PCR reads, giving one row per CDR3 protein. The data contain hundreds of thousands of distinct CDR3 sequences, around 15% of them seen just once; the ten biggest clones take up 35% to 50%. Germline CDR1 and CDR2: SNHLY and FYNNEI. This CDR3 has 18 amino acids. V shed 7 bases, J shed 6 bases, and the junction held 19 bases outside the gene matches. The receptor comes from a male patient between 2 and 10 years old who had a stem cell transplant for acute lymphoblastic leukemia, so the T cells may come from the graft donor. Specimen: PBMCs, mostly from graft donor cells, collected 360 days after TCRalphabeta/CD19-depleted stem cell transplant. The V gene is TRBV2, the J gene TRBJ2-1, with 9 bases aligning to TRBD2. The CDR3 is CASTGRRAPGLARNEQFF. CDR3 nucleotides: TGTGCCAGCACGGGCCGGAGGGCGCCGGGACTAGCTCGCAATGAGCAGTTCTTC.